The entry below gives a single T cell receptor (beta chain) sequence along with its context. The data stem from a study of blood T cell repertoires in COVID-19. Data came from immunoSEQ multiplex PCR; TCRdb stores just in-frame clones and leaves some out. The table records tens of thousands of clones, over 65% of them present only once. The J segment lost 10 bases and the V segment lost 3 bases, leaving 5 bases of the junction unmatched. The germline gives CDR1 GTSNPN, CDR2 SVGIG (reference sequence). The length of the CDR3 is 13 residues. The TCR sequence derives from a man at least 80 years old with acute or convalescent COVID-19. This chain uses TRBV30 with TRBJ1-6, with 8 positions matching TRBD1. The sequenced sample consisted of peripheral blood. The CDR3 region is CAWRWTGSSPLHF. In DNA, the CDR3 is TGTGCCTGGAGGTGGACAGGGAGCTCACCCCTCCACTTT.